The entry that follows covers one TCR beta chain sequence. The antigen it binds to is not known. No per-base quality is available; no much larger clone lies one base away. This specimen belongs to a study of PD-1 blockade in classical Hodgkin lymphoma (dated by TCRdb to about 2020). In terms of the full investigation: Nivolumab dosing was 3 mg/kg intravenously every 2 weeks, continuing until either disease progression or unacceptable toxicity. The study used CyTOF and TCR beta sequencing to define a peripheral blood immune signature of response to PD-1 blockade in classical Hodgkin lymphoma.

The time point label of this sample denotes: cycle 1 day 1 (C1D1), immediately before nivolumab initiation. Every trial patient had relapsed following autologous stem cell transplantation, and prior brentuximab vedotin exposure was what differed among cohorts A, B and C. Magnetic negative selection with a Miltenyi CD4+ T cell isolation kit was used to purify CD4+ T cells from thawed PBMCs. A total of fewer than 65 patients with relapsed/refractory classical Hodgkin lymphoma made up the trial cohort, and each patient's best overall response was complete response, partial response or progressive disease. In the multi-cohort phase II CheckMate 205 trial, trial patients received single-agent nivolumab. An independent review committee assessed best overall response by applying the 2007 International Working Group response criteria. Trial PBMCs were collected immediately before nivolumab initiation (C1D1) and during therapy at cycle 2 day 1 and cycle 4 day 1. Peripheral blood was collected in 8 mL Vacutainer Cell Preparation Tubes, from which PBMCs were isolated by centrifugation and then cryopreserved. Purified CD4+ and CD8+ fractions were prepared only for cases in which an additional PBMC sample was available. Magnetically labelled cells were removed on LS columns in a quadroMACS separator, and the flow-through was collected as the purified fraction.

The Qiagen DNeasy kit was used to extract genomic DNA both from unsorted PBMCs and from the negatively selected CD4+ and CD8+ fractions. TCR beta CDR3 regions were subjected to amplification by immunoSEQ multiplex PCR with primers that anneal to V and J segments. A synthetic immune receptor repertoire was used to minimize amplification bias, and remaining bias was computationally removed after sequencing. Per the source publication's procedure: Custom Python scripts were used to quantify repertoire diversity as the Shannon entropy index. Unsorted, CD4+ and CD8+ repertoires were analyzed separately, except for combined analyses in which CD4+ and CD8+ sequences were merged in silico. Clonal expansion was defined as at least a 2-fold frequency increase after treatment relative to C1D1, with a pseudocount of 0.5 for undetected baseline clones. Clones with 0 or 1 copy at C1D1 were classified as singleton clones, and clones with 2 or more copies were classified as non-singleton clones. By matching protein sequences in sorted samples from the same patient, clones expanded in unsorted samples were annotated as CD4+, CD8+ or unknown. Wilcoxon tests on paired samples were used to test changes in diversity from C1D1 to C4D1. TCRdb took this table from immuneACCESS and kept in-frame rearrangements with V and J called. Such tables lack part of the clones; where checked against another copy, unresolved V genes explain under half of the gap, and the rest is unexplained. The V and J calls and the clone size are those of that table, but D and trimming were determined from the DNA. The table for this sample lists 10,000 to 15,000 clones; roughly nine tenths of them were counted only once. Roughly 0.51% of the sample lies in the top ten.

Looking up the germline V gene (reference sequence) yields CDR1 GTSNPN and CDR2 SVGIG. The CDR3 starts with the cysteine, ends with the phenylalanine, and has 14 residues. The DNA shown is the 42-base CDR3, in frame from base 1. Trimmed from V: 7 bases; trimmed from J: 4 bases; junction bases lacking a gene match: 11. Broad study findings and their caveats: Baseline TCR diversity was reported to be lower in newly diagnosed patients than in healthy donors and to be lower still in relapsed/refractory patients. Patients starting nivolumab less than 1 year after ASCT had lower diversity and were excluded from later analyses to avoid confounding by immune reconstitution. CD4+ but not CD8+ TCR diversity rose significantly by C4D1 (p=0.0027 vs p=0.16), most apparent in complete responders (p=0.02). Trial patients achieving complete response had baseline diversity similar to newly diagnosed patients, whereas partial responders and progressors had significantly lower diversity. The study was limited to a single clinical trial cohort, and causes of repertoire differences, possibly disease activity or prior therapy, remained undefined.

The sequence links TRBV30 to TRBJ2-3; 7 bases in between match TRBD2. This TCR derives from a human donor with classical Hodgkin lymphoma. The sequences come from CD4+ T cells from blood, collected at baseline. The CDR3 corresponds to CAFATSPWSDTQYF. In nucleotides, the sequence is TGTGCCTTCGCGACTAGCCCTTGGTCAGATACGCAGTATTTT.